This TCR beta chain was captured in a study of cytomegalovirus exposure and HLA in healthy donors. Overall study results and limits: In a later analysis, at a false discovery rate of 0.05, approximately 15,000 TCR beta sequences matched HLA alleles.

CDR1 MGHRA and CDR2 YSYEKL come from the germline V gene. The CDR3 is 15 amino acids. Trimming cost V 3 bases and J 4 bases, with 16 bases left between them. Vbeta (60) and Jbeta (13) primers were used in the PCR. Data came from immunoSEQ multiplex PCR; TCRdb stores just in-frame clones and leaves some out. The sample shows roughly 95,000 clones, 82% of them seen only once. Details on this clone: Its antigen remains unidentified.

It was healthy bone marrow donors who served as donors. The chain has TRBV4-1 and TRBJ2-7, with TRBD2 as a possible D gene (5 bases). The clonotype comes from a man in his thirties or forties in good health and CMV-seropositive. Source material: PBMCs. The CDR3 loop reads CASSHGGRGSYEQYF. The DNA of the CDR3 is TGCGCCAGCAGCCATGGAGGACGGGGATCGTACGAGCAGTACTTC.